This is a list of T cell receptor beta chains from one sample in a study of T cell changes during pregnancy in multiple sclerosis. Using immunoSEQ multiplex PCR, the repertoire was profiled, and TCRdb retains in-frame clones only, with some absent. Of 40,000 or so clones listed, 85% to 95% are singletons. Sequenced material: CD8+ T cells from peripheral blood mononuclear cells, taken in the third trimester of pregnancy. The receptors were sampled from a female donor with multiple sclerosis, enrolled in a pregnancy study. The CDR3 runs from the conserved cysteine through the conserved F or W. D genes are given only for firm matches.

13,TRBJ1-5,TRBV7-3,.,CASSLEFNQPQHF,TGTGCCAGCAGCTTAGAGTTTAATCAGCCCCAGCATTTT
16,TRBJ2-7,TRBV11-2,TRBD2,CASSLDPGGAPYEQYF,TGTGCCAGCAGCTTAGATCCCGGGGGGGCCCCCTACGAGCAGTACTTC
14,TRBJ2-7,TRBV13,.,CASRGRASSYEQYF,TGTGCCAGCAGGGGCAGGGCAAGCTCCTACGAGCAGTACTTC
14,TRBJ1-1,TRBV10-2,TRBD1,CASSDNRGLTEAFF,TGCGCCAGCAGTGATAACAGGGGGTTAACTGAAGCTTTCTTT
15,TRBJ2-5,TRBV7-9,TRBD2,CASSLVAGGQETQYF,TGTGCCAGCAGCTTAGTAGCGGGGGGCCAAGAGACCCAGTACTTC
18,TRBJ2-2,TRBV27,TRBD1,CASTSSGTGHLYTGELFF,TGTGCCAGCACCTCCTCCGGGACAGGACATCTTTACACCGGGGAGCTGTTTTTT
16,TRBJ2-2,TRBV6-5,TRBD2,CASSYAGGLNTGELFF,TGTGCCAGCAGTTACGCGGGGGGCCTGAACACCGGGGAGCTGTTTTTT
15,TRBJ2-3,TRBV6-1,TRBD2,CASSEGLAFADTQYF,TGTGCCAGCAGTGAAGGACTAGCGTTCGCAGATACGCAGTATTTT
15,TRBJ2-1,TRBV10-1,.,CASSANSEGSNEQFF,TGCGCCAGCAGTGCGAACAGCGAAGGGAGCAATGAGCAGTTCTTC
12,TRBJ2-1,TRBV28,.,CASSPQNNEQFF,TGTGCCAGCAGTCCCCAGAACAATGAGCAGTTCTTC
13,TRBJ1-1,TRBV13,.,CASSFTGYPEAFF,TGTGCCAGCAGCTTCACAGGGTACCCTGAAGCTTTCTTT